This note documents a single TCR beta chain sequence. As yet, its antigen is unknown. The data belong to a study of T cell repertoires in cytomegalovirus infection. The study's findings and limits: HLA-C-restricted CMV-specific TCR beta clonotypes prevailed in the ex vivo response. Cumulative frequency (of public TCR beta family members) identified carriers of CMV plus the relevant HLA.

TCRdb passed the reads through MiXCR, listing each CDR3 protein once. The sample lists some 180,000 distinct CDR3 sequences, about 18% occurring once. Between the trimmed V and J ends, which lost 2 bases and 3 bases, there was a span of 10 bases. Germline V gene sequence: CDR1 MNHEY, CDR2 SVGAGI. The CDR3 consists of 14 residues. V is TRBV6-5 and J is TRBJ1-2; D unclear. Sequencing was carried out using CD8+ T cells from PBMCs. This TCR was sampled from a human donor in good health (CMV status not recorded). Some clones in this sample may be carry-over from other donors' samples. CDR3 DNA: TGTGCCAGCAGTTACGGCCCCTCAGACTATGGCTACACCTTC. Amino acid sequence: CASSYGPSDYGYTF.